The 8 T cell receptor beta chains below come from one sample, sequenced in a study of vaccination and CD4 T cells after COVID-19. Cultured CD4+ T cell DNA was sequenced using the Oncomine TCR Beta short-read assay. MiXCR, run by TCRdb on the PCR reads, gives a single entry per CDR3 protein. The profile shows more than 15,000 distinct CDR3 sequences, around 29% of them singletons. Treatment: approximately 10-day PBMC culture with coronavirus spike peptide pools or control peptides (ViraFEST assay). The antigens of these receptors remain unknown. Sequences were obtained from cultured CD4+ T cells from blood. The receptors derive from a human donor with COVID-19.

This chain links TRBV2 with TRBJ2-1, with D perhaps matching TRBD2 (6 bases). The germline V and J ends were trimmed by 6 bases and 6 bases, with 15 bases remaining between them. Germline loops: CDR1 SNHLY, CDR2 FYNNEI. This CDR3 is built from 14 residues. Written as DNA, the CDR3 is TGTGCCAGCAGCCGGGACTTGCCCTTCAATGAGCAGTTCTTC. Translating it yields CASSRDLPFNEQFF.

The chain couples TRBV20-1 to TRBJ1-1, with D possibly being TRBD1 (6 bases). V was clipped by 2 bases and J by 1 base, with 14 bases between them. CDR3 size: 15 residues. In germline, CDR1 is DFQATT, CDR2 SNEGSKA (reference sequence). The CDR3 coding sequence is TGCAGTGCTAGAAGAGCTACAGGGACGAACACTGAAGCTTTCTTT. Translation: CSARRATGTNTEAFF.

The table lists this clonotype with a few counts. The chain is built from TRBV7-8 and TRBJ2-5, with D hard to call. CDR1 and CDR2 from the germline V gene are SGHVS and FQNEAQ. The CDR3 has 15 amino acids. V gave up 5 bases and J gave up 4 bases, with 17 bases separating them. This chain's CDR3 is CASSPRNGLGETQYF. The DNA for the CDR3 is TGTGCCAGCAGCCCACGAAATGGGTTGGGAGAGACCCAGTACTTC.

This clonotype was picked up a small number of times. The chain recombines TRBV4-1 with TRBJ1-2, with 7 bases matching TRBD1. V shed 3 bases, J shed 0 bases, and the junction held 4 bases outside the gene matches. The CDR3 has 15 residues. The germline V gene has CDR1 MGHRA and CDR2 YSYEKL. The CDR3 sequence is CASSHGQAANYGYTF. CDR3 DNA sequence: TGCGCCAGCAGCCACGGACAGGCAGCTAACTATGGCTACACCTTC.

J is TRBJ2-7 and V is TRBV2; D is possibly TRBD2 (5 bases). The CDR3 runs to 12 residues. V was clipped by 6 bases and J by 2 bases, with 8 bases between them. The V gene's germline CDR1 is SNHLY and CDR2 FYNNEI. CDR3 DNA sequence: TGTGCCAGCAGCCCGAGGGCCTACGAGCAGTACTTC. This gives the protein CASSPRAYEQYF. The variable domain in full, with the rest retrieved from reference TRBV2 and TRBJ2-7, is EPEVTQTPSHQVTQMGQEVILRCVPISNHLYFYWYRQILGQKVEFLVSFYNNEISEKSEIFDDQFSVERPDGSNFTLKIRSTKLEDSAMYFCASSPRAYEQYFGPGTRLTVT.

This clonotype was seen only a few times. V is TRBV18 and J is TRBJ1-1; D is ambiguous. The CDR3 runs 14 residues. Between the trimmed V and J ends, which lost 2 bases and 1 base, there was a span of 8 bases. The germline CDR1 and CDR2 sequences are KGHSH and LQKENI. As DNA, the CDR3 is TGTGCCAGCTCACCAGGGGTTCCGAACACTGAAGCTTTCTTT. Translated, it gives CASSPGVPNTEAFF.

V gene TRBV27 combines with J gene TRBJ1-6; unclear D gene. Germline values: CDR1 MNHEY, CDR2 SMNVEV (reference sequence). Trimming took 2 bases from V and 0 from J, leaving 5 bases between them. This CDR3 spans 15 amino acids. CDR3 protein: CASSLESSYNSPLHF. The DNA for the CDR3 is TGTGCCAGCAGTTTAGAGAGCTCCTATAATTCACCCCTCCACTTT.

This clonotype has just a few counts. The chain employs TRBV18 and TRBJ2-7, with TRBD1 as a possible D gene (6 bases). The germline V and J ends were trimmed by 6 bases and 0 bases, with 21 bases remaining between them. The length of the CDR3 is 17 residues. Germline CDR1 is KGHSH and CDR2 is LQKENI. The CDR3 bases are TGTGCCAGCTCCCCCCTTCCCGGACAGCTACCCTCCTACGAGCAGTACTTC. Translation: CASSPLPGQLPSYEQYF.